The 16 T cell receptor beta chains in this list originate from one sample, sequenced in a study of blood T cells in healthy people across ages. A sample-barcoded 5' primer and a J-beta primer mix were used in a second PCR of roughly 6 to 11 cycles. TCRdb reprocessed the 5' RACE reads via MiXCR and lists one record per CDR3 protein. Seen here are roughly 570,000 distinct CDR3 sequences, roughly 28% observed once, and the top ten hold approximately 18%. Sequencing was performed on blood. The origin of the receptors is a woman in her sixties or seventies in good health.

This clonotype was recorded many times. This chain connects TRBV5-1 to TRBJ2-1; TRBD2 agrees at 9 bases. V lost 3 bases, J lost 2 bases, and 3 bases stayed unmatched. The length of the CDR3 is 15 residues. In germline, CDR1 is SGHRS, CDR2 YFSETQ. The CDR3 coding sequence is TGCGCCAGCAGCTCTCTAGCGGGGACCTACAATGAGCAGTTCTTC. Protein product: CASSSLAGTYNEQFF.

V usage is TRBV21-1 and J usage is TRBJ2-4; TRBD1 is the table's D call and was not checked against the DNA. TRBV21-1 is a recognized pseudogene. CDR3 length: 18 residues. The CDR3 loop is CASSNRERTGIIENIQYF. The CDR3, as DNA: TGTGCCAGCAGCAACCGAGAACGGACAGGGATAATCGAAAACATTCAGTACTTC.

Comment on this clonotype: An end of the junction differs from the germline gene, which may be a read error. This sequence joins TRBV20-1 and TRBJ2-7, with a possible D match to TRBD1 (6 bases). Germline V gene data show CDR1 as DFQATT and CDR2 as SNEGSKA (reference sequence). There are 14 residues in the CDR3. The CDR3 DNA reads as TGCAGTGCTGTCGTGCCTAGGGGGTCCTACGGGCAGTACTTC. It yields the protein CSAVVPRGSYGQYF.

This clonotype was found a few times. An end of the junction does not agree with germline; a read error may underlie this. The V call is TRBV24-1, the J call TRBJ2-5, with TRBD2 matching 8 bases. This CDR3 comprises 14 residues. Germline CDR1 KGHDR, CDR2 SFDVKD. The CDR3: CATSDTFGGDYVRF. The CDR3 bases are TGTGCCACCAGTGACACCTTCGGGGGGGACTACGTTCGGTTC.

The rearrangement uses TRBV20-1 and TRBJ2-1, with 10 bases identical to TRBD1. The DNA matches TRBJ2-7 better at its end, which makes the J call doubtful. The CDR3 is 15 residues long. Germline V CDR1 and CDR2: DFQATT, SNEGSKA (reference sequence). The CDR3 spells CSARDLGTGVGEQYF. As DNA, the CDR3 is TGCAGTGCTAGAGATCTTGGGACAGGGGTTGGAGAGCAGTACTTC.

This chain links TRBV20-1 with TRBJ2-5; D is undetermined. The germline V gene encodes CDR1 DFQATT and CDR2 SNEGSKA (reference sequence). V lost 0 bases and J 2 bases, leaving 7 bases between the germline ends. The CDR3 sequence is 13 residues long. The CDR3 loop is CSAREEQQETQYF. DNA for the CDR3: TGCAGTGCTAGAGAGGAACAGCAAGAGACCCAGTACTTC.

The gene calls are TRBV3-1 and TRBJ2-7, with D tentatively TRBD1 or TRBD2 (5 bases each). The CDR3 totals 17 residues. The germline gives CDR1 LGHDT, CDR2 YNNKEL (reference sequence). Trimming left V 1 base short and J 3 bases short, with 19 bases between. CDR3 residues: CASSQVVKVARGYEQYF. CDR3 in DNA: TGTGCCAGCAGCCAAGTAGTTAAAGTAGCGAGGGGCTACGAGCAGTACTTC.

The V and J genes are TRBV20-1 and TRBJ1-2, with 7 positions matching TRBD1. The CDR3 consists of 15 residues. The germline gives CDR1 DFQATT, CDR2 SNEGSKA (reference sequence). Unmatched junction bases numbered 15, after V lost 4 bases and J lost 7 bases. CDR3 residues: CSANSFGQAEGGYTF. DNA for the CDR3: TGCAGTGCTAACTCCTTTGGACAGGCGGAGGGTGGCTACACCTTC.

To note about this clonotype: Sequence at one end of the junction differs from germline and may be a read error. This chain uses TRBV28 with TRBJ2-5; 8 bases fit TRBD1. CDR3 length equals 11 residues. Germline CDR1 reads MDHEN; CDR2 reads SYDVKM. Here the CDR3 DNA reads TGTGCCAGCAGTCCCCCAGGGGGCACGGTCTTC. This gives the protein CASSPPGGTVF.

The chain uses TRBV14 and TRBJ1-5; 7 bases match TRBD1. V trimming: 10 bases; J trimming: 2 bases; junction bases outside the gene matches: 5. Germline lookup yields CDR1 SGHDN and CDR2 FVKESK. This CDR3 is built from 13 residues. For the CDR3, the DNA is TGTGCCAATGCTAGGGGGCGCAATCAGCCCCAGCATTTT. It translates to CANARGRNQPQHF.

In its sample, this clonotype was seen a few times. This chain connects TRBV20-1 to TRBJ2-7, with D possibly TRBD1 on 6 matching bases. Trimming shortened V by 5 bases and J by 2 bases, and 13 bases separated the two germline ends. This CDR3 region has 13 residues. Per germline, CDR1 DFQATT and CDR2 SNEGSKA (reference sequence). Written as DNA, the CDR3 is TGCAGTGCTCGACGAACAGGGACCTACGAGCAGTACTTC. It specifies CSARRTGTYEQYF.

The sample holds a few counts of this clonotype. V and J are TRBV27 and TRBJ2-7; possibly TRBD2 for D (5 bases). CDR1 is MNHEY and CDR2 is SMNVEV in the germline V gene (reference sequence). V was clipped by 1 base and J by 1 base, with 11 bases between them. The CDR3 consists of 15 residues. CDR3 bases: TGTGCCAGCAGTTTATTCTTCCGGAGGTCCTACGAGCAGTACTTC. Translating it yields CASSLFFRRSYEQYF.

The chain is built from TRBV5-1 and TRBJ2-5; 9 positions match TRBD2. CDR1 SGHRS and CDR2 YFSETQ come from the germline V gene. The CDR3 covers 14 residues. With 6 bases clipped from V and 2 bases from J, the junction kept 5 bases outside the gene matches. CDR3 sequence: CASNSGGNQETQYF. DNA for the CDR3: TGCGCCAGCAACAGCGGGGGGAATCAAGAGACCCAGTACTTC.

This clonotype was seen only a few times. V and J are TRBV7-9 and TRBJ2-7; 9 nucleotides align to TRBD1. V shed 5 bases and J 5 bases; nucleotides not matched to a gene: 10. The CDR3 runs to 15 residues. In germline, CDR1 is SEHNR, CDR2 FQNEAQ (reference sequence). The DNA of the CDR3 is TGTGCCAGCAGCCACCACACAGGGGGCGTGAACGAGCAGTACTTC. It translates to CASSHHTGGVNEQYF.

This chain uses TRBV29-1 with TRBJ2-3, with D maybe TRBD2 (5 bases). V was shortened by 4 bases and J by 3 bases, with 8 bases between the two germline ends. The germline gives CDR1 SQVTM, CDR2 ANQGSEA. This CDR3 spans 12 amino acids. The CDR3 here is CSVAGGTDTQYF. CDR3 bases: TGCAGCGTTGCCGGAGGTACAGATACGCAGTATTTT.

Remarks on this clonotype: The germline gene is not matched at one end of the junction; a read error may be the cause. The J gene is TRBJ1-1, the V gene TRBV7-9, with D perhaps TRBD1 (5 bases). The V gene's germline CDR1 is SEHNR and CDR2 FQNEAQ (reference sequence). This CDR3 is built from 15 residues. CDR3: CASSVAGTLNTEAFF. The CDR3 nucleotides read TGTGCCAGCAGCGTAGCCGGGACCCTGAACACTGAAGCTTTCTTT.